These 2 T cell receptor beta chains came from one sample sequenced in a study of T-cell memory formation after mild COVID-19. TCRdb reanalysed the 5' RACE reads using MiXCR and keeps one entry per CDR3 protein. The sample yields around 390,000 distinct CDR3 sequences, roughly 15% seen once. Material for sequencing was PBMCs or a T cell subset sorted from them (not recorded which). The origin of the receptors is a man aged 18 to 30 who had mild COVID-19 (a few samples of this study predate the infection). Cell type and time point are not known.

The V call is TRBV4-1, the J call TRBJ1-1, with a tentative D call TRBD1 (5 bases). The CDR3 extends over 12 amino acids. Germline CDR1 and CDR2: MGHRA and YSYEKL. The V gene lost 4 bases and the J gene lost 6 bases, with 9 bases spanning the gap. DNA of the CDR3: TGCGCCAGCAGCCCCCAGGGTTCTGAAGCTTTCTTT. Translated: CASSPQGSEAFF.

This clonotype has a count of ten or more. The chain has TRBV6-2 or TRBV6-3 and TRBJ2-5; D unclear. The CDR3 runs to 12 residues. Germline values: CDR1 MNHEY, CDR2 SVGEGT. V lost 0 bases and J 3 bases, leaving 2 bases between the germline ends. The chain's CDR3 is CASSYSEETQYF. The CDR3 DNA reads TGTGCCAGCAGTTACTCGGAAGAGACCCAGTACTTC.